In this sample, the clone carrying this TCR beta chain turned up many times. Time point reported: after trial treatment. The treatment here: LDRT plus nivolumab, ipilimumab, low-dose cyclophosphamide and aspirin (RACIN trial). The CDR3 has 16 amino acids. Germline lookup yields CDR1 SGHAT and CDR2 FQDESV (reference sequence). The ends were cut back, 5 bases at V and 4 bases at J, with 17 bases in the middle. These data originate in a study of low-dose radiotherapy and immunotherapy resistance in tumors. TRAV- and TRBV-specific primers, spanning alpha and beta chains, primed first-strand cDNA. Over approximately 20 PCR cycles, TCRs were amplified from a constant-region primer and V-primer adapter. TCRdb analysed the reads with MiXCR anew, one entry per CDR3 protein. The profile covers around 58,000 distinct CDR3 sequences, with around a quarter appearing a single time and 6% to 8.5% taken by the ten largest.

V gene TRBV11-1 combines with J gene TRBJ2-2; D call uncertain. Sequences were derived from PBMCs, sampled after low-dose radiotherapy plus immunotherapy. The source of this sequence is a male donor with prostate cancer. DNA for the CDR3: TGTGCCAGCAGCCATATCGGGCGCCGGGTCACCGGGGAGCTGTTTTTT. It translates to CASSHIGRRVTGELFF.